The sequence of this TCR beta chain was determined in a study of OX40 agonist ivuxolimab in advanced cancers. The CDR3 is made up of 13 amino acids. The V end was cut by 0 bases, the J end by 8 bases, with 11 bases between. In germline, CDR1 is SGHKS, CDR2 YYEKEE (reference sequence). TCRdb keeps only in-frame clones here, not all; method: immunoSEQ multiplex PCR. Among 85,000 to 90,000 clones, 75% to 90% were seen once, and the ten largest hold 0.22%. The chain couples TRBV5-5 to TRBJ1-1, with D possibly being TRBD1 (5 bases). The starting material was CD4+ or CD8+ T cells sorted from blood, obtained in a trial of the OX40 agonist ivuxolimab. This clonotype was obtained from an adult with an advanced solid tumor such as melanoma, head and neck, liver or kidney cancer. This CDR3 is CASSLVGDPEAFF. The CDR3 region has the DNA TGTGCCAGCAGCTTGGTCGGGGACCCCGAAGCTTTCTTT.